The present T cell receptor beta chain was sequenced within a study of monozygotic twins with inflammatory bowel disease (dated by TCRdb to the late 2010s). Notes on the research overall: The complete study included 30 or so monozygotic twin pairs: 19 IBD-discordant Danish pairs and nine German pairs, of which four were IBD-concordant and five were IBD-discordant. Within discordant pairs, disease-associated traits were sought mainly by comparing IBD patients with their genetically identical healthy co-twins. Each individual had, on average, about 151 000 unique TCRalpha sequences and 181 000 unique TCRbeta sequences available for analysis. Broad study findings and their caveats: Repertoire similarity did not differ between concordant and discordant twins, which could be due to limited statistical power. TCRbeta repertoire diversity, by inverse Simpson index, was decreased in IBD patients compared with their healthy co-twins. The analysis was unable to tell apart different T cell subtypes. Because patients were on differing immunosuppressive treatments, the repertoires may have picked up extra background noise and inter-individual variability. IBD patients shared fewer clonotypes with other individuals than healthy twins did, most markedly in patients showing signs of disease activity. No single strong signal or clonotype linked to IBD turned up in the results, so the idea that one exists was not supported.

From each donor, a roughly 2.5 ml peripheral blood sample was collected into PAXgene tubes and stored at -80 degrees C. Total RNA was isolated from whole blood with the PAXgene blood miRNA kit on an automated QIAcube, without T cell sorting. Peripheral blood from monozygotic twin pairs who were concordant or discordant for inflammatory bowel disease underwent deep TCRalpha and TCRbeta repertoire profiling using unique molecular barcoding. For every twin pair, smoking habits were documented, and each individual was categorised as a current, former or never smoker. With respect to this clonotype: Its antigen target is currently unknown.

The CDR3 runs 14 residues from the cysteine to the phenylalanine. The nucleotide record is missing. Library creation used 5' RACE. The input for every TCR library was around 3,800 ng of total RNA. cDNA was synthesized with SMARTScribe reverse transcriptase in eight separate reactions per sample. During cDNA synthesis, unique molecular identifiers containing a 6-nucleotide sample barcode were introduced by template switching. TCRalpha and TCRbeta cDNA was amplified in two nested PCRs of approximately 17 and 9 cycles, and bead purification was carried out after each PCR. Before amplification, the cDNA was treated with uracil DNA-glycosylase and purified using the QIAquick PCR purification kit. The second PCR added Illumina TruSeq-compatible adapters along with sample-specific barcodes. Library quality and concentration were assessed using TapeStation and Qubit, and approximately 5 ng of each library was pooled. The pooled libraries were sequenced with 2 x 100 bp reads and custom sequencing primers on an Illumina HiSeq2500 single-index Rapid Run. As for the authors' bioinformatics: MiGEC version 1.2.6 was used for UMI-based consensus assembly to correct PCR and sequencing errors. MiXCR version 2.1.1 was used for V(D)J alignment, clonotype assembly and CDR3 extraction. To normalise gene usage, clonotype sharing and MAIT/NKT TCR abundance, the analysis used the top 1000, 10 000 and 20 000 clonotypes per sample. After downsampling to 27 000 UMIs, diversity was calculated as the inverse Simpson index using the vegan R package. Paired Mann-Whitney U tests were applied to discordant twin pairs, and Benjamini-Hochberg correction was used for multiple testing. TCRdb reprocessed the reads and lists each CDR3 protein sequence as a single entry, with no DNA. TCRdb's processing, not the authors' own work, is the source of the V and J calls. The sample table on file contains around 450,000 distinct CDR3 sequences. The top ten hold roughly 2.2% of the sample.

This sequence originates from a human donor with ulcerative colitis or Crohn's disease, or a healthy co-twin of an affected twin (not recorded which). The chain is assembled from TRBV12-3 or TRBV12-4 and TRBJ2-1; TCRdb names TRBD2, which stays unverified in the absence of DNA. Sample: blood. CDR3 protein: CASTLGSSYNEQFF.